This T cell receptor (beta chain) was sequenced in a study of shared clonotypes between healthy human individuals. In germline, CDR1 is SSHAT, CDR2 FNYEAQ (reference sequence). CDR3 size: 16 residues. Trimming removed 5 bases from V and 0 bases from J; junction bases left unmatched: 6. Repertoires were generated with immunoSEQ multiplex PCR, while TCRdb's copy carries only in-frame clones and drops some. The data contain more than 850,000 clones, 75% to 80% of them singletons. The TCR comes from a man aged 18 to 35 in good health. Some clones in this sample may be carry-over from other donors' samples. This chain connects TRBV7-7 to TRBJ2-1; TRBD2 aligns across 8 bases. Input material: memory CD4+ T cells from PBMCs. The subset is: CD45RA-negative fraction. CDR3 residues: CASSQTSASSYNEQFF. In DNA, the CDR3 is TGTGCCAGCAGCCAGACTAGCGCCAGCTCCTACAATGAGCAGTTCTTC.